Listed here are 23 T cell receptor beta chains from one sample, sequenced in a study of graft-versus-host responses after intestinal transplantation (dated by TCRdb to the early 2020s). In light of the paper, this sample's time point label describes: cells obtained before transplantation from donor or recipient. Receptor libraries were prepared by the immunoSEQ multiplex PCR assay. The table was pulled from immuneACCESS by TCRdb, which kept in-frame rearrangements only. Such tables lose some clones; where checked, under half of the loss comes from unresolved V genes, and the rest has no known cause. Counted in this sample were over 90,000 clones; around 90% of them appeared once. The top ten hold approximately 0.48% of the sample. Antigens of these TCRs are unknown. Sample: unstimulated CD8+ T cells sorted from spleen or lymph node cells, taken before intestinal transplant. These receptors originate from a human donor who received an intestinal transplant.

This clone appeared once. The chain links TRBV5-1 to TRBJ2-1, with 9 bases lining up with TRBD2. This CDR3 is 18 amino acids long. Germline CDR1 is SGHRS and CDR2 is YFSETQ. The trim removed 1 base at V and 4 bases at J, leaving 12 bases unmatched. As DNA, the CDR3 is TGCGCCAGCAGCTTGAAGCCCCGGGGACTAGCAGATTACAATGAGCAGTTCTTC. Its protein is CASSLKPRGLADYNEQFF.

The J gene is TRBJ2-3, the V gene TRBV6-5; the match to TRBD2 covers 10 bases. The CDR3 is 16 amino acids. V lost 2 bases, J lost 2 bases, and 4 bases stayed unmatched. Germline V gene sequence: CDR1 MNHEY, CDR2 SVGAGI. The chain's CDR3 is CASSYRTSGATDTQYF. The CDR3 bases are TGTGCCAGCAGTTACCGGACTAGCGGAGCCACAGATACGCAGTATTTT.

J is TRBJ2-1 and V is TRBV7-2; D may be TRBD2 (5 bases). This CDR3 contains 13 residues. Trimming took off 7 bases at V and 6 bases at J, with 13 bases between the two ends. CDR1 and CDR2 from the germline V gene are SGHTA and FQGNSA. The CDR3 region has the DNA TGTGCCAGCACGGACTCATGGGGCAATGAGCAGTTCTTC. Protein: CASTDSWGNEQFF.

The V gene is TRBV10-2, the J gene TRBJ2-1; no definite D call. V gave up 0 bases and J gave up 1 base, with 10 bases separating them. Germline lookup yields CDR1 WSHSY and CDR2 SAAADI. The CDR3 consists of 16 residues. DNA of the CDR3: TGCGCCAGCAGTGAGTCGAGGCTCCTATCCTACAATGAGCAGTTCTTC. This gives the protein CASSESRLLSYNEQFF.

The chain recombines TRBV27 with TRBJ2-7; 7 nucleotides align to TRBD2. The CDR3 contains 14 residues. Looked up from germline, CDR1 is MNHEY and CDR2 is SMNVEV (reference sequence). V trimming: 3 bases; J trimming: 3 bases; junction bases outside the gene matches: 5. The CDR3 region is CASSLGLYNYEQYF. CDR3 bases: TGTGCCAGCAGTTTGGGACTATACAACTACGAGCAGTACTTC.

This chain connects TRBV27 to TRBJ1-4; TRBD1 matches at 7 bases. Germline loops: CDR1 MNHEY, CDR2 SMNVEV (reference sequence). This CDR3 has 15 amino acids. The V gene end was trimmed by 5 bases and the J gene end by 8 bases; junction bases not matched to a gene: 11. This CDR3 is CASSKHDRAAEKLFF. CDR3 nucleotide sequence: TGTGCCAGCAGTAAACACGACAGGGCGGCGGAAAAACTGTTTTTT.

In this sample, this clone turned up once. This chain joins TRBV29-1 and TRBJ2-1; D is ambiguous. Trimming cost V 3 bases and J 5 bases, with 14 bases left between them. Looked up from germline, CDR1 is SQVTM and CDR2 is ANQGSEA. The CDR3 sequence is 14 residues long. This CDR3 reads CSVDFRLGDNEQFF. As DNA, the CDR3 is TGCAGCGTTGATTTTAGACTGGGTGACAATGAGCAGTTCTTC.

The chain has TRBV15 and TRBJ1-2, with D tentatively TRBD1 (5 bases). Germline V gene lookup returns CDR1 LNHNV and CDR2 YYDKDF (reference sequence). V dropped 3 bases and J dropped 4 bases, with 6 bases sitting between them. CDR3 length equals 12 residues. The CDR3 DNA sequence: TGTGCCACCAGCAGCGACAGCTATGGCTACACCTTC. This translates into CATSSDSYGYTF. Using reference TRBV15 and TRBJ1-2 for the parts outside the CDR3, the full variable domain is DAMVIQNPRYQVTQFGKPVTLSCSQTLNHNVMYWYQQKSSQAPKLLFHYYDKDFNNEADTPDNFQSRRPNTSFCFLDIRSPGLGDTAMYLCATSSDSYGYTFGSGTRLTVV.

The V gene is TRBV14, the J gene TRBJ2-3; 7 bases are shared with TRBD2. This CDR3 contains 14 residues. With V trimmed by 2 bases and J by 3 bases, 2 bases remained unmatched. The germline gives CDR1 SGHDN, CDR2 FVKESK. CDR3 sequence (DNA): TGTGCCAGCAGCCAACTAGCGGTGACAGATACGCAGTATTTT. Translation: CASSQLAVTDTQYF.

This chain joins TRBV6-5 and TRBJ1-6; the D is unclear. This CDR3 comprises 14 residues. Germline CDR1 MNHEY, CDR2 SVGAGI. The V end was cut by 6 bases, the J end by 1 base, with 7 bases between. For the CDR3, the DNA is TGTGCCAGCAGCGGAGGATCCTATAATTCACCCCTCCACTTT. As protein: CASSGGSYNSPLHF.

This rearrangement joins TRBV7-9 to TRBJ2-1; possible D gene TRBD2, 5 bases. In germline, CDR1 is SEHNR, CDR2 FQNEAQ (reference sequence). The ends were cut back, 4 bases at V and 8 bases at J, with 12 bases in the middle. The CDR3 runs to 13 residues. This chain's CDR3 is CASSSSGSYEQFF. The CDR3 DNA reads TGTGCCAGCAGCTCCTCTGGGAGTTATGAGCAGTTCTTC. Together with reference TRBV7-9 and TRBJ2-1, the CDR3 gives the full variable domain: DTGVSQNPRHKITKRGQNVTFRCDPISEHNRLYWYRQTLGQGPEFLTYFQNEAQLEKSRLLSDRFSAERPKGSFSTLEIQRTEQGDSAMYLCASSSSGSYEQFFGPGTRLTVL.

V and J are TRBV7-9 and TRBJ2-7; 7 bases align to TRBD2. J lost 5 bases, V lost 7 bases, and 5 bases had no gene match. The CDR3 length is 12 residues. Germline loops: CDR1 SEHNR, CDR2 FQNEAQ (reference sequence). DNA of the CDR3: TGTGCCAGCAACATAGCGGGCGACGAGCAGTACTTC. It is translated as CASNIAGDEQYF.

A word on this clone: An end of the junction differs from the germline gene, which may be a read error. CDR3 sequence (DNA): TGTGCCGGCAGTTTGGGGGACACTATGAACACTGAAGCTTTCTTT. It yields the protein CAGSLGDTMNTEAFF. The chain carries TRBV27 and TRBJ1-1; possible D gene TRBD1, 6 bases. CDR3 length equals 15 residues. CDR1 MNHEY and CDR2 SMNVEV come from the germline V gene (reference sequence).

The chain links TRBV9 to TRBJ2-5; D might be TRBD2 (6 bases). Germline CDR1 is SGDLS and CDR2 is YYNGEE. The CDR3 is 16 amino acids. V was trimmed by 0 bases and J by 0 bases, leaving 12 bases between them. This CDR3 reads CASSVGTTINQETQYF. The CDR3 DNA follows: TGTGCCAGCAGCGTAGGGACTACAATAAACCAAGAGACCCAGTACTTC.

This clone has a single count. The V call is TRBV28, the J call TRBJ1-4; possibly TRBD1 for D (5 bases). The CDR3 is 15 amino acids. Trimming left V 2 bases short and J 3 bases short, with 10 bases between. Germline CDR1 MDHEN, CDR2 SYDVKM. The CDR3 loop reads CASSLRGIANEKLFF. The CDR3 coding sequence is TGTGCCAGCAGTTTACGGGGGATCGCTAATGAAAAACTGTTTTTT.

V and J are TRBV4-3 and TRBJ1-5; D perhaps matches TRBD1 (5 bases). The V end lost 0 bases, the J end lost 5 bases, and 11 bases lay between the germline ends. This CDR3 region has 15 residues. Germline CDR1 and CDR2: LGHNA and YSLEER. Written as DNA, the CDR3 is TGCGCCAGCAGCCAAGATTTTGACAGCTATCAGCCCCAGCATTTT. The encoded protein is CASSQDFDSYQPQHF.

V and J are TRBV29-1 and TRBJ2-1, with D perhaps matching TRBD1 (6 bases). Germline V gene data show CDR1 as SQVTM and CDR2 as ANQGSEA. The CDR3 covers 12 residues. V lost 5 bases and J lost 9, with 14 bases in between. The CDR3: CSVITLGGEQFF. The CDR3, as DNA: TGCAGCGTTATCACACTAGGGGGTGAGCAGTTCTTC.

The rearrangement uses TRBV15 and TRBJ2-7, with D unresolved. The CDR3 has 15 residues. Germline CDR1 LNHNV, CDR2 YYDKDF (reference sequence). V dropped 0 bases and J dropped 2 bases, with 11 bases sitting between them. The CDR3 loop reads CATSRDETHTYEQYF. CDR3 sequence (DNA): TGTGCCACCAGCAGAGATGAGACACATACCTACGAGCAGTACTTC.

The gene calls are TRBV10-1 and TRBJ2-5; D not resolved. The CDR3 length is 15 residues. The V gene lost 0 bases and the J gene lost 3 bases, with 11 bases spanning the gap. Germline CDR1 and CDR2: WNHNN and SYGVQD (reference sequence). The CDR3 nucleotides read TGCGCCAGCAGTGAGTCAAGATCGGCGGAAGAGACCCAGTACTTC. As protein: CASSESRSAEETQYF.

This chain joins TRBV7-2 and TRBJ2-7, with 7 bases that match TRBD2. The CDR3 extends over 14 amino acids. V lost 2 bases, J lost 2 bases, and 3 bases stayed unmatched. Germline-derived CDR1 and CDR2 are SGHTA and FQGNSA. The CDR3 region is CASSLTRGAYEQYF. For the CDR3, the DNA is TGTGCCAGCAGCTTAACTCGGGGGGCCTACGAGCAGTACTTC.

The genes are TRBV5-1 and TRBJ1-1; 7 bases line up with TRBD1. CDR3 length equals 16 residues. J was trimmed by 8 bases and V by 0 bases; bases with no gene match: 13. In germline, CDR1 is SGHRS, CDR2 YFSETQ. CDR3 protein: CASSLANFKGAVEAFF. CDR3 DNA sequence: TGCGCCAGCAGCTTGGCCAATTTCAAGGGGGCCGTCGAAGCTTTCTTT.

The rearrangement uses TRBV10-1 and TRBJ2-1, with a possible D match to TRBD1 (6 bases). This CDR3 is 16 amino acids long. V lost 4 bases and J lost 2, with 15 bases in between. Germline V lookup: CDR1 WNHNN, CDR2 SYGVQD (reference sequence). The CDR3 loop reads CASSGGEGDAYNEQFF. The CDR3 DNA reads TGCGCCAGCAGTGGGGGAGAGGGGGACGCCTACAATGAGCAGTTCTTC.

The V call is TRBV7-8, the J call TRBJ1-2; perhaps TRBD1 as D (5 bases). The germline V gene encodes CDR1 SGHVS and CDR2 FQNEAQ. The V end was cut by 1 base, the J end by 2 bases, with 14 bases between. The CDR3 is made up of 16 amino acids. In DNA, the CDR3 is TGTGCCAGCAGCTTAGGTAGTTCGGGGGGGAACTATGGCTACACCTTC. Protein product: CASSLGSSGGNYGYTF.